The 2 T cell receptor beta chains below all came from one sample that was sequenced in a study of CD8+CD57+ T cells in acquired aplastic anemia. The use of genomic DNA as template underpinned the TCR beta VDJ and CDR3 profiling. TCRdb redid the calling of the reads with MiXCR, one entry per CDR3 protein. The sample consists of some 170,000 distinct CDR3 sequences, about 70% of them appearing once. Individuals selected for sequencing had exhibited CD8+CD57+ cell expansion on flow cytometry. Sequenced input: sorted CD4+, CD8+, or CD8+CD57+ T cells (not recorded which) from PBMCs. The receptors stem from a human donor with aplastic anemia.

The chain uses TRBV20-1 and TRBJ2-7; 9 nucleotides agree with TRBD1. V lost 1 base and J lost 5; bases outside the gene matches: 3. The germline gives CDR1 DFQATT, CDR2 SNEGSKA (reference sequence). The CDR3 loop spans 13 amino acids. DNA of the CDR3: TGCAGTGCTAGAGGGGACAGGGTCCACGAGCAGTACTTC. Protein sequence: CSARGDRVHEQYF.

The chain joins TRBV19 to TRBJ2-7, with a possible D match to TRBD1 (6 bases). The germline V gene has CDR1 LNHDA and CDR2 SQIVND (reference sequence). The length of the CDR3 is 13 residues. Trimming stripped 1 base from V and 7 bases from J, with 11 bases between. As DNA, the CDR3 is TGTGCCAGTAGTATAGTTCCAGGGGTGGAGCAGTACTTC. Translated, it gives CASSIVPGVEQYF.